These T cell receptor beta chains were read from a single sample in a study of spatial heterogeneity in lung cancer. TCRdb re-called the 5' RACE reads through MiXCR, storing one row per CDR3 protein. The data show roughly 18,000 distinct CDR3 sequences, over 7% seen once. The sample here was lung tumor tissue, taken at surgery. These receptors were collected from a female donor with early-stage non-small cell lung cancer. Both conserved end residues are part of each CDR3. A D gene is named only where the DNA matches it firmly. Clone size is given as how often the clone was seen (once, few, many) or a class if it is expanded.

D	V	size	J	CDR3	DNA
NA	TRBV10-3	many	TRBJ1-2	CAISEGTQGRSYGYTF	TGTGCCATCAGTGAAGGGACTCAAGGGCGAAGCTATGGCTACACCTTC
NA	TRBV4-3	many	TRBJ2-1	CASSPRVSYNEQFF	TGCGCCAGCAGCCCCCGCGTGTCCTACAATGAGCAGTTCTTC
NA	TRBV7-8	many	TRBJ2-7	CASSLAGPGATREQYF	TGTGCCAGCAGCTTAGCGGGGCCAGGGGCTACTCGCGAGCAGTACTTC
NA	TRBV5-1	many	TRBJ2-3	CASSQGVQSTDTQYF	TGCGCCAGCAGCCAGGGAGTCCAGTCGACAGATACGCAGTATTTT
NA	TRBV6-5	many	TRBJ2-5	CASRKTLGQETQYF	TGTGCCAGCAGGAAGACTCTGGGACAAGAGACCCAGTACTTC
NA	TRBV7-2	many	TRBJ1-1	CASSLGGGKYDTEAFF	TGTGCCAGCAGCTTAGGAGGGGGGAAATATGACACTGAAGCTTTCTTT
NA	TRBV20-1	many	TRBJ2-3	CSARGPPWRGTDTQYF	TGCAGTGCTAGAGGACCTCCCTGGAGGGGGACAGATACGCAGTATTTT
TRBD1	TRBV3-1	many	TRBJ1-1	CASSQPRQGQGNTEAFF	TGTGCCAGCAGCCAACCGAGGCAGGGACAGGGAAACACTGAAGCTTTCTTT
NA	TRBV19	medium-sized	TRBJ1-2	CASFSVQNYGYTF	TGTGCCTCGTTTTCAGTCCAGAACTATGGCTACACCTTC
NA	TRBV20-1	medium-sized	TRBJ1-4	CSAREGGGYEKLFF	TGCAGTGCTAGGGAAGGCGGGGGGTACGAAAAACTGTTTTTT
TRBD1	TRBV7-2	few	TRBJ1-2	CASSPDRAPNYGYTF	TGTGCCAGCAGCCCCGACAGGGCGCCTAACTATGGCTACACCTTC
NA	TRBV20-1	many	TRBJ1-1	CSAREITLSTEAFF	TGCAGTGCTAGAGAAATCACTTTGAGCACTGAAGCTTTCTTT